One T cell receptor (beta chain) is described in this entry. Antigen specificity is unknown. It was with 60 Vbeta and 13 Jbeta primers that the PCR ran. Profiled with immunoSEQ multiplex PCR; TCRdb holds only in-frame clones, not every one. The sample shows 150,000 to 200,000 clones, approximately 70% of them seen only once. The source of the sample is a study of cytomegalovirus exposure and HLA in healthy donors. Findings of the study overall: Cytomegalovirus status was reportedly diagnosed by the classifier with high sensitivity and specificity.

The CDR3 consists of 13 residues. CDR1 LNHDA and CDR2 SQIVND come from the germline V gene (reference sequence). Trimming removed 8 bases at V and 7 bases at J, with 14 bases between. This clonotype was sampled from a man aged 40-55 years in good health and CMV-seropositive. The sequencing input was PBMCs. The chain joins TRBV19 to TRBJ1-4; D is undetermined. The DNA for the CDR3 is TGTGCCAGTCTGAGGAGGGAAAGTGAAAAACTGTTTTTT. This encodes CASLRRESEKLFF.